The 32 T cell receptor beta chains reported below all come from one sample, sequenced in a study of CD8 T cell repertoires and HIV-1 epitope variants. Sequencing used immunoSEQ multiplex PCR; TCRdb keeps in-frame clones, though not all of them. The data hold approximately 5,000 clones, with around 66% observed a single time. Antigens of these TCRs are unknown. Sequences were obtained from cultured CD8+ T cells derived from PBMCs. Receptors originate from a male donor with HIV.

The CDR3 DNA is TGTGCCATCTCGGACAGGGGGCTTTCCTACGAGCAGTACTTC. This sequence encodes CAISDRGLSYEQYF. The genes are TRBV28 and TRBJ2-7; 11 bases agree with TRBD1. CDR1 and CDR2 from the germline V gene are MDHEN and SYDVKM. The CDR3 covers 14 residues. J was trimmed by 1 base and V by 10 bases; bases with no gene match: 6.

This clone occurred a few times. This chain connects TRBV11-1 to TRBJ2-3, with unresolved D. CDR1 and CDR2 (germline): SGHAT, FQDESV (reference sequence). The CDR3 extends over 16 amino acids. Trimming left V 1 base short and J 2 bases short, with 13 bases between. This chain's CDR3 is CASSLVPSLTTDTQYF. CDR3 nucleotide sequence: TGTGCCAGCAGCTTAGTCCCTAGTCTTACCACAGATACGCAGTATTTT.

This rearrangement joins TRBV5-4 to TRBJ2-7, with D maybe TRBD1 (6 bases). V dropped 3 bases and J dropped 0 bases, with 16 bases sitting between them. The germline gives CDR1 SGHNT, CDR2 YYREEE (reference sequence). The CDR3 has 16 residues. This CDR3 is CASSSSHRALSYEQYF. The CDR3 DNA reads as TGTGCCAGCAGCTCCTCACACAGGGCCCTCTCCTACGAGCAGTACTTC.

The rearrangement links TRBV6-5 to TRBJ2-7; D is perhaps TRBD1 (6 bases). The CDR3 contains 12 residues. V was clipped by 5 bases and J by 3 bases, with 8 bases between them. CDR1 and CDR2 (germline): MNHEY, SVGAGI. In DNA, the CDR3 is TGTGCCAGCAGTCCAGGGGACTACGAGCAGTACTTC. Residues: CASSPGDYEQYF.

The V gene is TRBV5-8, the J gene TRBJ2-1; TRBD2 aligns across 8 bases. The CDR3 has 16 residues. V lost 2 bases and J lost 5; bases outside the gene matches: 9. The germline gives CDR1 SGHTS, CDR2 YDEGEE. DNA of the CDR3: TGTGCCAGCAGCTTTGTGGGACTAGATAGAGACAATGAGCAGTTCTTC. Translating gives CASSFVGLDRDNEQFF.

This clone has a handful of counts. The CDR3 is CASRGGLTDFYEQYF. In DNA form, the CDR3 reads TGTGCCAGCAGGGGGGGCCTAACTGATTTCTACGAGCAGTACTTC. The chain uses TRBV11-2 and TRBJ2-7; D is perhaps TRBD1 or TRBD2 (6 bases each). CDR1 is SGHAT, CDR2 FQNNGV, per germline. Trimming stripped 6 bases from V and 3 bases from J, with 18 bases between. This CDR3 has 15 amino acids.

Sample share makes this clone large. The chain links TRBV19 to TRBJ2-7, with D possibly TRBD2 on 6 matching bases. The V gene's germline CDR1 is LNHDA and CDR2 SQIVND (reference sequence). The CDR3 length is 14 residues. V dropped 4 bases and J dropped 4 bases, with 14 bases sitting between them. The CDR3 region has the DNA TGTGCCAGTAGTACCCTAGCGACAGAATACGAGCAGTACTTC. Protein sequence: CASSTLATEYEQYF. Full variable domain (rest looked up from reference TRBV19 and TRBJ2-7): DGGITQSPKYLFRKEGQNVTLSCEQNLNHDAMYWYRQDPGQGLRLIYYSQIVNDFQKGDIAEGYSVSREKKESFPLTVTSAQKNPTAFYLCASSTLATEYEQYFGPGTRLTVT.

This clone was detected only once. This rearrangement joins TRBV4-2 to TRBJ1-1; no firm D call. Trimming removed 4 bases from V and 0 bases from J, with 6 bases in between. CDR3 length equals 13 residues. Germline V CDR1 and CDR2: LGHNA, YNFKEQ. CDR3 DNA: TGTGCCAGCAGCCGCGCGCTGAACACTGAAGCTTTCTTT. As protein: CASSRALNTEAFF.

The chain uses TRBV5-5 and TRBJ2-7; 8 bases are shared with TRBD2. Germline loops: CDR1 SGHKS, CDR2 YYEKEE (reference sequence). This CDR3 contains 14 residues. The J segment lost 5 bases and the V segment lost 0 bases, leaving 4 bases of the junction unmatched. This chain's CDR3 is CASSLGGGNNEQYF. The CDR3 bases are TGTGCCAGCAGCTTGGGCGGGGGGAACAACGAGCAGTACTTC.

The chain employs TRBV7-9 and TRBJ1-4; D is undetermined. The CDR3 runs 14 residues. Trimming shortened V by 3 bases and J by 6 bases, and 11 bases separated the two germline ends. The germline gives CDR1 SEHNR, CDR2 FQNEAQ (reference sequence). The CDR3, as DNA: TGTGCCAGCAGCTTGAGTCCTTGGGATGAAAAACTGTTTTTT. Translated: CASSLSPWDEKLFF.

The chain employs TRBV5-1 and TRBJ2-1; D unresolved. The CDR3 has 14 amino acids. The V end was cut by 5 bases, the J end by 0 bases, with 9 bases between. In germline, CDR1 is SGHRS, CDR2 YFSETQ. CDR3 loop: CASRVTVSYNEQFF. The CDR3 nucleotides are TGCGCCAGCAGAGTGACCGTCTCCTACAATGAGCAGTTCTTC.

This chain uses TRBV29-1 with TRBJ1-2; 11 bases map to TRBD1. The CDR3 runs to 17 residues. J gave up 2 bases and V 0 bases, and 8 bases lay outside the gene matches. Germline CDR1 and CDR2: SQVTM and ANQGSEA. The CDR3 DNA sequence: TGCAGCGTTGAAGAAGAGGAGGACAGGGGGCTAAACTATGGCTACACCTTC. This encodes CSVEEEEDRGLNYGYTF.

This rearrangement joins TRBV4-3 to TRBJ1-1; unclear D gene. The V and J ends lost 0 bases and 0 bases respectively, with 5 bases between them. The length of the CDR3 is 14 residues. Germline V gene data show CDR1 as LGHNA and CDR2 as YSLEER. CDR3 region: CASSQEPMNTEAFF. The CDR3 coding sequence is TGCGCCAGCAGCCAAGAACCCATGAACACTGAAGCTTTCTTT.

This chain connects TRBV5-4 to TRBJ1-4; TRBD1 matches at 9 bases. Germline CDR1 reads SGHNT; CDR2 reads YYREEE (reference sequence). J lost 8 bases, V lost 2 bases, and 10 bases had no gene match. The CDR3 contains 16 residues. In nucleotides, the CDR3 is TGTGCCAGCAGCTTTTCGGGACAGGGTTTAGGAGAAAAACTGTTTTTT. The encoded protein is CASSFSGQGLGEKLFF.

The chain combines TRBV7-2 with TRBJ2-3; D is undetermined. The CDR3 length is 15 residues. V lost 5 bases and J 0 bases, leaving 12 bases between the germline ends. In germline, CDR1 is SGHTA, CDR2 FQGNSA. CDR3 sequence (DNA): TGTGCCAGCAGCCCGGACCTCTTGAGCACAGATACGCAGTATTTT. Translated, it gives CASSPDLLSTDTQYF.

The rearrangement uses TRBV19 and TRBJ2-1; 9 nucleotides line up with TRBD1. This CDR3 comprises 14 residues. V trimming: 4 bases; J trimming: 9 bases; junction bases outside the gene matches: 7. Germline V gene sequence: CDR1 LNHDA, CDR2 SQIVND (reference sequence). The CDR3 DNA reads TGTGCCAGTAGTAGGGGACAGGGTAGAAGTGAGCAGTTCTTC. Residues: CASSRGQGRSEQFF.

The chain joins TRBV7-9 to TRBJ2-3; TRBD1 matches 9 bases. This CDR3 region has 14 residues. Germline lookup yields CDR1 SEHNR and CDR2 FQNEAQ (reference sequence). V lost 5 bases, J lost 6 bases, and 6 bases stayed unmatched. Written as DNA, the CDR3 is TGTGCCAGCAGCATTACAGGGGGCGGGGATACGCAGTATTTT. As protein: CASSITGGGDTQYF.

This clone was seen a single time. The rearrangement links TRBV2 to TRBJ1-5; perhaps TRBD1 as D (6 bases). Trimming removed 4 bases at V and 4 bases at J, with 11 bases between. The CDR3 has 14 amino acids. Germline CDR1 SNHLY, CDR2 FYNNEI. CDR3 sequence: CASSVGGRNQPQHF. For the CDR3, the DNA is TGTGCCAGCAGTGTGGGGGGCAGGAATCAGCCCCAGCATTTT.

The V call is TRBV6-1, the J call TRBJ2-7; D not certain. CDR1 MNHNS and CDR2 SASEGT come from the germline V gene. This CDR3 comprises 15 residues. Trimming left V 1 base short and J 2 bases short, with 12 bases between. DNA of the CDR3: TGTGCCAGCAGTGAAGAGGGCTACTCACCCTACGAGCAGTACTTC. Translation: CASSEEGYSPYEQYF.

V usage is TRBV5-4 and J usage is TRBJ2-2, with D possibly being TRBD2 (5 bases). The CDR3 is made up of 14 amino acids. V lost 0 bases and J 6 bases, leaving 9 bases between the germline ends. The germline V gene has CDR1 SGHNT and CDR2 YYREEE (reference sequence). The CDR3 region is CASSLDRGSGELFF. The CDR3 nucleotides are TGTGCCAGCAGCTTGGATCGAGGGTCCGGGGAGCTGTTTTTT.

This CDR3 is CASSHLEAYNEQFF. Written as DNA, the CDR3 is TGTGCCAGCAGCCATTTGGAGGCTTACAATGAGCAGTTCTTC. The chain carries TRBV4-2 and TRBJ2-1; D is perhaps TRBD2 (5 bases). Germline V lookup: CDR1 LGHNA, CDR2 YNFKEQ. This CDR3 is built from 14 residues. The V end lost 3 bases, the J end lost 4 bases, and 10 bases lay between the germline ends.

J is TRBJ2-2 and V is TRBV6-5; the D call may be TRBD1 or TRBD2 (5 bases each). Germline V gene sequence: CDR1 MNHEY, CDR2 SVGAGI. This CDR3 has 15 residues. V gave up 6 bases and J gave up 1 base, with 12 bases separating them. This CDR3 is CASRGRQKNTGELFF. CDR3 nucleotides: TGTGCCAGCAGGGGGAGACAGAAGAACACCGGGGAGCTGTTTTTT.

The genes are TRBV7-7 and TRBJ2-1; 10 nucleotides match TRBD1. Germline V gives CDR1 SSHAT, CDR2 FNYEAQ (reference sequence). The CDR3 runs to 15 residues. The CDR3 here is CAVRDRGSSYNEQFF. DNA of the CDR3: TGTGCTGTCCGGGACAGGGGATCCTCCTACAATGAGCAGTTCTTC.

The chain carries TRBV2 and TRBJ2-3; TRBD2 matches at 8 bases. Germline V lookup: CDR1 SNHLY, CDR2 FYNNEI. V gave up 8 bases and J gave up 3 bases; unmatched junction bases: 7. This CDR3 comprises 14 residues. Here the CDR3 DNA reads TGTGCCAGCTCAGGGAGCGGGAGAACAGATACGCAGTATTTT. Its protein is CASSGSGRTDTQYF.

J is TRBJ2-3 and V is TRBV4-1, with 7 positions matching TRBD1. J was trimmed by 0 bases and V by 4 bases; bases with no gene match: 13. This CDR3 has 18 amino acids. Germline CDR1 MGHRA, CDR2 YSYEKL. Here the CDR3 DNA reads TGCGCCAGCAGCCCGGGGACAGATCCGAAACCTAGCACAGATACGCAGTATTTT. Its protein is CASSPGTDPKPSTDTQYF.

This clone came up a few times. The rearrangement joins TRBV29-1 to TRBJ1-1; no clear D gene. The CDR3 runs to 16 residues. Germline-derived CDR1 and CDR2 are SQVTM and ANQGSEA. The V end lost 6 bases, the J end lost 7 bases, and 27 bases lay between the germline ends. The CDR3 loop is CSVWEWLGDAEVEAFF. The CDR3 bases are TGCAGCGTGTGGGAATGGTTGGGAGATGCGGAGGTTGAAGCTTTCTTT.

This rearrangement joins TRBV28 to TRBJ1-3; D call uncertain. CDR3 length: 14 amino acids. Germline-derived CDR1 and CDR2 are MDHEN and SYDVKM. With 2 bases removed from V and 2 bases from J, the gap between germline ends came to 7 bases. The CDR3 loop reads CASSLGGPGNTIYF. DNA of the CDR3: TGTGCCAGCAGTTTAGGTGGGCCTGGAAACACCATATATTTT.

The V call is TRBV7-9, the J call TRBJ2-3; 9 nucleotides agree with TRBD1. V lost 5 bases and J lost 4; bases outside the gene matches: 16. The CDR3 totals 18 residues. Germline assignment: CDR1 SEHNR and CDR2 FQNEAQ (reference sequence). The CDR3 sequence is CASSTRPGGTGMPDTQYF. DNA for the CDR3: TGTGCCAGCAGCACCCGACCCGGGGGGACAGGGATGCCAGATACGCAGTATTTT.

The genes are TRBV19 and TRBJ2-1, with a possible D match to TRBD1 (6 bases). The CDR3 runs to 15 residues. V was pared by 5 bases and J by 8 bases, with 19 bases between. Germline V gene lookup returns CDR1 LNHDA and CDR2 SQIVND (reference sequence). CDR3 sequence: CASSQQTGLLDEQFF. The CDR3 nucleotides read TGTGCCAGTAGTCAACAGACAGGCCTCTTGGATGAGCAGTTCTTC.

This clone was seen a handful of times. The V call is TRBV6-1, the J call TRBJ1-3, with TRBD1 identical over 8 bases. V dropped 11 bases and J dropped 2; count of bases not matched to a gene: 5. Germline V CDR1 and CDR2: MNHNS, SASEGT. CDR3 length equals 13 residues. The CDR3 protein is CAALTGAGNTIYF. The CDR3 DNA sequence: TGTGCCGCCTTGACAGGGGCTGGAAACACCATATATTTT.

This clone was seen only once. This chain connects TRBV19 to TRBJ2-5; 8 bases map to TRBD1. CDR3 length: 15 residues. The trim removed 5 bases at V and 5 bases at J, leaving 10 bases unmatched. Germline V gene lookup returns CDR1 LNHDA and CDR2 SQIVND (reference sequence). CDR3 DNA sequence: TGTGCCAGTAGTCTCCAGACAGGGGTGGGGGAGACCCAGTACTTC. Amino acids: CASSLQTGVGETQYF.

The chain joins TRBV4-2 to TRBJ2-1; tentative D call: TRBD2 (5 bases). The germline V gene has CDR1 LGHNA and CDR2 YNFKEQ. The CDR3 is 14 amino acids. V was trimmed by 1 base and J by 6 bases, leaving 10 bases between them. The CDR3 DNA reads TGTGCCAGCAGCCAAGGATCGGGGTTCAATGAGCAGTTCTTC. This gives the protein CASSQGSGFNEQFF.